These T cell receptor beta chains were read from a single sample in a study of T cells after yellow fever vaccination. A single record per CDR3 protein comes from TCRdb applying MiXCR to the 5' RACE reads. In the table there are over 85,000 distinct CDR3 sequences, approximately 8.4% of which are singletons. This material consisted of CD8+ T cells not binding an NS4B(214-222) dextramer, sorted from PBMCs, taken less than 16 days after the first yellow fever vaccination. The receptor set was obtained from a man aged 18 to 29 who received the YFV17D yellow fever vaccine. The CDR3 runs from the conserved cysteine through the conserved F or W. D genes are given only for firm matches. Not every row has a clone size; where given, it reads once, few, many or a size class.

CDR3	DNA	J	D	size	V
CASSFGVGELFF	TGTGCCAGCAGCTTCGGCGTCGGGGAGCTGTTTTTT	TRBJ2-2	.	.	TRBV5-6
CASSQRERTANIQYF	TGCGCCAGCAGCCAACGAGAGAGGACAGCCAACATTCAGTACTTC	TRBJ2-4	.	few	TRBV4-3
CAISESPQPQHF	TGTGCCATCAGTGAGTCTCCTCAGCCCCAGCATTTT	TRBJ1-5	.	many	TRBV10-3
CASSRRRNSNQPQHF	TGTGCCAGCAGCCGTCGACGAAATAGCAATCAGCCCCAGCATTTT	TRBJ1-5	.	.	TRBV6-1
CASKGGAYEQYF	TGTGCCAGCAAGGGGGGCGCCTACGAGCAGTACTTC	TRBJ2-7	.	.	TRBV6-5
CASSSLGQLQETQYF	TGTGCCAGCAGTTCTCTCGGACAGCTCCAAGAGACCCAGTACTTC	TRBJ2-5	.	.	TRBV27
CASPSERDGTEAFF	TGTGCCAGCCCCTCTGAGAGGGATGGAACTGAAGCTTTCTTT	TRBJ1-1	.	few	TRBV7-9
CASTRDRVGSNQPQHF	TGTGCCAGCACCCGGGACAGGGTAGGCAGCAATCAGCCCCAGCATTTT	TRBJ1-5	TRBD1	few	TRBV6-5
CASSLGGGLNEQFF	TGTGCCAGCAGTTTAGGCGGGGGCCTTAATGAGCAGTTCTTC	TRBJ2-1	.	few	TRBV27
CASSYKGGTTDTQYF	TGTGCCAGCAGTTACAAGGGGGGGACCACAGATACGCAGTATTTT	TRBJ2-3	.	few	TRBV11-2
CASSFRDYTDTQYF	TGCGCCAGCAGCTTCCGGGACTACACAGATACGCAGTATTTT	TRBJ2-3	TRBD2	.	TRBV5-1
CASSQDPGTYTGELFF	TGCGCCAGCAGCCAAGATCCGGGCACCTACACCGGGGAGCTGTTTTTT	TRBJ2-2	.	.	TRBV4-1
CASSFGEWLTNEQFF	TGTGCCAGCAGTTTTGGAGAGTGGCTCACCAATGAGCAGTTCTTC	TRBJ2-1	.	.	TRBV12-3/TRBV12-4
CATGIANYEQYF	TGTGCCACCGGGATCGCAAATTACGAGCAGTACTTC	TRBJ2-7	.	.	TRBV10-3
CAAQEAASEAFF	TGTGCTGCACAGGAGGCGGCTTCTGAAGCTTTCTTT	TRBJ1-1	.	few	TRBV2
CASSLGKGRTNTGELFF	TGTGCCAGCAGCTTAGGAAAGGGACGCACGAACACCGGGGAGCTGTTTTTT	TRBJ2-2	.	many	TRBV11-2
CATAGLEYNEQFF	TGTGCCACCGCGGGACTAGAGTACAATGAGCAGTTCTTC	TRBJ2-1	TRBD2	.	TRBV6-6
CASSPEGGGFYNEQFF	TGTGCCAGCAGCCCCGAGGGGGGGGGTTTTTACAATGAGCAGTTCTTC	TRBJ2-1	.	.	TRBV7-2
CASSLWPPETQYF	TGTGCCAGCAGTTTGTGGCCACCAGAGACCCAGTACTTC	TRBJ2-5	.	few	TRBV27
CASSQDNSGNTIYF	TGTGCCAGCAGCCAAGACAACTCTGGAAACACCATATATTTT	TRBJ1-3	.	few	TRBV28
CATSRKRGLGDEQFF	TGTGCCACCAGCAGAAAACGGGGCCTAGGGGATGAGCAGTTCTTC	TRBJ2-1	.	.	TRBV15
CASSLDRFYNEQFF	TGTGCCAGCAGCTTAGACAGGTTCTACAATGAGCAGTTCTTC	TRBJ2-1	.	few	TRBV7-3
CASSSLTSGGENTGELFF	TGTGCCAGCAGTTCCTTGACTAGCGGGGGGGAAAACACCGGGGAGCTGTTTTTT	TRBJ2-2	TRBD2	.	TRBV6-2/TRBV6-3
CATSDLEGATDTQYF	TGTGCCACCAGTGATTTAGAGGGTGCCACAGATACGCAGTATTTT	TRBJ2-3	.	.	TRBV24-1
CASSNLGQEETQYF	TGTGCCAGCAGTAATTTGGGACAAGAAGAGACCCAGTACTTC	TRBJ2-5	.	.	TRBV6-1
CASSLGRISLRPRGTEAFF	TGTGCCAGCAGCCTAGGACGAATCTCTCTACGACCGAGGGGTACTGAAGCTTTCTTT	TRBJ1-1	.	.	TRBV7-6
CATRTGNTGELFF	TGTGCCACAAGGACAGGGAACACCGGGGAGCTGTTTTTT	TRBJ2-2	TRBD1	.	TRBV12-3/TRBV12-4
CASSPDSGETQYF	TGTGCCAGCAGTCCGGACTCAGGAGAGACCCAGTACTTC	TRBJ2-5	.	.	TRBV12-3/TRBV12-4
CASSRGAGNEQFF	TGTGCCAGCAGCCGGGGGGCAGGTAATGAGCAGTTCTTC	TRBJ2-1	.	many	TRBV11-2
CASSQDALRNTEAFF	TGCGCCAGCAGCCAAGACGCGCTCAGGAACACTGAAGCTTTCTTT	TRBJ1-1	.	.	TRBV4-3
CASRTDTDTQYF	TGTGCCAGCAGGACAGACACAGATACGCAGTATTTT	TRBJ2-3	.	.	TRBV12-3/TRBV12-4
CASSLKPVAGSSGANVLTF	TGTGCCAGCAGCCTCAAACCCGTAGCGGGGAGCTCTGGGGCCAACGTCCTGACTTTC	TRBJ2-6	TRBD2	.	TRBV4-2
CASSFVAGGEQYF	TGTGCCAGCAGCTTTGTAGCCGGCGGGGAGCAGTACTTC	TRBJ2-7	.	.	TRBV11-3
CASSQDLGQAGTGVVGELFF	TGCGCCAGCAGCCAAGATCTTGGGCAGGCCGGGACAGGGGTTGTTGGGGAGCTGTTTTTT	TRBJ2-2	TRBD1	few	TRBV4-1
CASTPDRGEGYTF	TGTGCCAGCACCCCGGACAGGGGCGAGGGCTACACCTTC	TRBJ1-2	TRBD1	.	TRBV12-3/TRBV12-4
CASSYLSRFYTGELFF	TGTGCCAGCAGTTACCTGTCTAGGTTCTACACCGGGGAGCTGTTTTTT	TRBJ2-2	.	.	TRBV6-5
CATSDKTGDRGNQPQHF	TGTGCCACCAGTGACAAGACAGGGGACAGAGGCAATCAGCCCCAGCATTTT	TRBJ1-5	TRBD1	few	TRBV24-1
CASSLASGGAGETQYF	TGTGCCAGCAGCCTCGCTAGCGGGGGGGCCGGAGAGACCCAGTACTTC	TRBJ2-5	TRBD2	.	TRBV7-9
CSVEGFGGVNTEAFF	TGCAGCGTGGAGGGGTTTGGAGGGGTGAACACTGAAGCTTTCTTT	TRBJ1-1	.	.	TRBV29-1
CASSLAWRGSQETQYF	TGTGCCAGCAGCCTTGCGTGGCGGGGTTCCCAAGAGACCCAGTACTTC	TRBJ2-5	.	few	TRBV5-4
CSALGPGEEKLFF	TGCAGTGCTTTGGGACCGGGAGAAGAAAAACTGTTTTTT	TRBJ1-4	.	few	TRBV20-1
CSASAGLGFGGYTF	TGCAGTGCTTCTGCGGGTTTAGGCTTTGGCGGCTACACCTTC	TRBJ1-2	.	few	TRBV20-1
CASSLSMGVNTEAFF	TGTGCCAGCAGTTTATCGATGGGAGTGAACACTGAAGCTTTCTTT	TRBJ1-1	.	few	TRBV27
CATTDVLDTQYF	TGTGCCACCACCGATGTATTAGATACGCAGTATTTT	TRBJ2-3	.	.	TRBV6-5